The present T cell receptor (beta chain) was sequenced within a study of cytomegalovirus exposure and HLA in healthy donors. Broader study findings: DRB1 showed the most TCR associations and HLA-C the fewest in a later analysis, as rates varied by HLA locus.

A remark on this clone: Antigen unknown.

Researchers ran the PCR with 60 Vbeta and 13 Jbeta primers. Here immunoSEQ multiplex PCR was the method, and the copy in TCRdb shows in-frame clones only, minus some. The data hold 150,000 or so clones, with over 75% observed a single time. Trimming took off 3 bases at V and 0 bases at J, with 9 bases between the two ends. This CDR3 has 15 amino acids. Germline V gene data show CDR1 as KGHSH and CDR2 as LQKENI. The rearrangement uses TRBV18 and TRBJ1-5; D gene ambiguous. The clonotype comes from a man in his forties or fifties in good health and CMV-seropositive. The specimen was PBMCs. The CDR3 is CASSPLENSNQPQHF. The CDR3 DNA is TGTGCCAGCTCACCTCTAGAGAATAGCAATCAGCCCCAGCATTTT.